This T cell receptor (beta chain) was recorded in a study of CD8 T cells in Susac syndrome. Patients with Susac syndrome showed fulfilment of recently defined diagnostic criteria for definite or probable disease. Reverse transcription of about 0.45 to 1 ug RNA used random hexamers. Multiplex PCR with immunoSEQ amplified the TCR beta CDR3 across 54 Vbeta and 13 Jbeta. Via MiXCR, TCRdb re-called the immunoSEQ multiplex PCR reads, giving one row per CDR3 protein. Among 150,000 or so distinct CDR3 sequences, 95% were seen once, and the ten largest hold roughly 0.14%. The V end lost 5 bases, the J end lost 1 base, and 9 bases lay between the germline ends. The CDR3 loop spans 14 amino acids. Germline assignment: CDR1 MNHEY and CDR2 SVGAGI.

This clonotype was sampled from a human donor with Susac syndrome. Material for sequencing was CD4+ T cells from PBMCs. The V gene is TRBV6-5, the J gene TRBJ2-1; D is unresolved. CDR3 nucleotides: TGTGCCAGCAGTCCGGGCCTGTCCTACAATGAGCAGTTCTTC. Its translation: CASSPGLSYNEQFF.